This TCR beta chain originates from a study of CD8 T cells in ankylosing spondylitis. Study conclusions and caveats: Characteristic, it appeared, of ankylosing spondylitis blood was a TCR beta motif of roughly 8 highly homologous variants. Researchers report that disease-linked clones proved CD8+ and relatively rare in peripheral blood. Reportedly, disease-linked clones are significantly enriched in ankylosing spondylitis patients' matched synovial fluid.

Trimming cost V 6 bases and J 7 bases, with 13 bases left between them. This CDR3 has 13 amino acids. This clonotype was seen repeatedly, ten times or more. Its antigen is currently unknown. In TCRdb, the 5' RACE reads were re-called with MiXCR into one record per CDR3 protein. The data contain 200,000 to 250,000 distinct CDR3 sequences, about 10% of them singletons. The source is a male donor with ankylosing spondylitis or in good health (not recorded which). The sequencing input was blood, either unsorted or a sorted T cell fraction (not recorded which). The chain is built from TRBV12-3 or TRBV12-4 and TRBJ2-1; the D is unclear. The CDR3 is CASSLLDENEQFF. The CDR3 DNA sequence: TGTGCCAGCAGCCTACTCGATGAGAATGAGCAGTTCTTC.